This T cell receptor (beta chain) derives from a study of technical replicates of blood from a few donors. Only in-frame clones appear in the TCRdb table, and some are missing; sequencing was by immunoSEQ multiplex PCR. The sample carries 80,000 or so clones, approximately 78% recorded once. The receptor was derived from a human donor in good health. Some clones in this sample may be carry-over from other donors' samples. The specimen sequenced was PBMCs.

The CDR3 DNA is TGTGCCAGCAGCTTGACAGGCGCATATGGCTACACCTTC. Translating it yields CASSLTGAYGYTF. This rearrangement joins TRBV7-2 to TRBJ1-2, with D possibly TRBD1 on 6 matching bases. Looked up from germline, CDR1 is SGHTA and CDR2 is FQGNSA. The CDR3 has 13 amino acids. V lost 3 bases to trimming and J lost 5 bases, with 10 bases between them.